Below are 19 T cell receptor beta chains sequenced from a single sample in a study of blood T cell repertoires in COVID-19. Repertoires were generated with immunoSEQ multiplex PCR, while TCRdb's copy carries only in-frame clones and drops some. Found here are around 130,000 clones, roughly 80% of them singletons; the top ten hold 9% to 15%. What was sequenced was peripheral blood. The origin of the receptors is a woman aged 60-75 years with acute or convalescent COVID-19.

This rearrangement joins TRBV7-6 to TRBJ2-5; perhaps TRBD1 as D (6 bases). The CDR3 spans 16 residues. V was shortened by 3 bases and J by 4 bases, with 18 bases between the two germline ends. The germline V gene has CDR1 SGHVS and CDR2 FNYEAQ. CDR3 residues: CASSFLSGGRGETQYF. The CDR3, as DNA: TGTGCCAGCAGCTTCCTAAGTGGGGGCCGGGGAGAGACCCAGTACTTC.

This chain connects TRBV24-1 to TRBJ2-4, with 9 bases that match TRBD2. J lost 9 bases, V lost 2 bases, and 7 bases had no gene match. Germline V gene data show CDR1 as KGHDR and CDR2 as SFDVKD. The CDR3 extends over 15 amino acids. The CDR3 bases are TGTGCCACCAGTGATTCAGCGGGGGGCCAGCGCATTCAGTACTTC. It yields the protein CATSDSAGGQRIQYF.

J is TRBJ1-5 and V is TRBV5-1; D perhaps matches TRBD1 (5 bases). This CDR3 spans 14 amino acids. Germline V gives CDR1 SGHRS, CDR2 YFSETQ. The V end was cut by 4 bases, the J end by 2 bases, with 10 bases between. The CDR3 loop is CASSEVGGNQPQHF. CDR3 DNA sequence: TGCGCCAGCAGCGAGGTAGGGGGCAATCAGCCCCAGCATTTT.

This sequence joins TRBV18 and TRBJ1-1; the match to TRBD1 covers 11 bases. Germline V gene lookup returns CDR1 KGHSH and CDR2 LQKENI. J was trimmed by 6 bases and V by 6 bases; bases with no gene match: 6. This CDR3 region has 14 residues. CDR3 region: CASSLPGQGAEAFF. Here the CDR3 DNA reads TGTGCCAGCTCCCTCCCGGGACAGGGGGCTGAAGCTTTCTTT. Full variable domain (missing parts from reference TRBV18 and TRBJ1-1): NAGVMQNPRHLVRRRGQEARLRCSPMKGHSHVYWYRQLPEEGLKFMVYLQKENIIDESGMPKERFSAEFPKEGPSILRIQQVVRGDSAAYFCASSLPGQGAEAFFGQGTRLTVV.

The V call is TRBV30, the J call TRBJ1-1; D gene uncertain. Trimming left V 6 bases short and J 3 bases short, with 11 bases between. CDR1 and CDR2 (germline): GTSNPN, SVGIG (reference sequence). The CDR3 has 12 amino acids. CDR3 sequence (DNA): TGTGCCTGTGCCAACGGGTACACTGAAGCTTTCTTT. Translating it yields CACANGYTEAFF.

The chain carries TRBV6-1 and TRBJ1-6; no clear D gene. Trimming shortened V by 3 bases and J by 5 bases, and 5 bases separated the two germline ends. Germline values: CDR1 MNHNS, CDR2 SASEGT. CDR3 length: 13 residues. The CDR3 bases are TGTGCCAGCAGTGATCAGGATAATTCACCCCTCCACTTT. Translating it yields CASSDQDNSPLHF.

This clone has just a few counts. The chain joins TRBV20-1 to TRBJ1-2, with D hard to call. This CDR3 contains 11 residues. Germline lookup yields CDR1 DFQATT and CDR2 SNEGSKA (reference sequence). Trimming took off 2 bases at V and 7 bases at J, with 8 bases between the two ends. The CDR3 spells CSARSGIGYTF. The CDR3 nucleotides are TGCAGTGCTAGATCGGGGATTGGCTACACCTTC.

The genes are TRBV2 and TRBJ1-4, with no clear D. The V and J ends lost 6 bases and 3 bases respectively, with 8 bases between them. The length of the CDR3 is 13 residues. Germline values: CDR1 SNHLY, CDR2 FYNNEI. CDR3 nucleotides: TGTGCCAGCAGAAACGCGCCTAATGAAAAACTGTTTTTT. Translating gives CASRNAPNEKLFF.

The chain combines TRBV5-4 with TRBJ2-2; 9 positions agree with TRBD1. The CDR3 has 16 residues. CDR1 is SGHNT, CDR2 YYREEE, per germline (reference sequence). V shed 2 bases, J shed 0 bases, and the junction held 2 bases outside the gene matches. The CDR3 sequence: CASSFRTGANTGELFF. CDR3 nucleotide sequence: TGTGCCAGCAGCTTCCGGACAGGGGCGAACACCGGGGAGCTGTTTTTT. The full variable domain, its missing parts supplied by reference TRBV5-4 and TRBJ2-2, is ETGVTQSPTHLIKTRGQQVTLRCSSQSGHNTVSWYQQALGQGPQFIFQYYREEENGRGNFPPRFSGLQFPNYSSELNVNALELDDSALYLCASSFRTGANTGELFFGEGSRLTVL.

This clone occurred once. The rearrangement uses TRBV5-6 and TRBJ1-5; a weak D match, TRBD1 (5 bases). Deletions cut 2 bases from V and 3 bases from J, with 9 bases between. The CDR3 runs to 14 residues. Germline loops: CDR1 SGHDT, CDR2 YYEEEE. Here the CDR3 DNA reads TGTGCCAGCAGCTTCCAGGGCCCCAATCAGCCCCAGCATTTT. It codes for CASSFQGPNQPQHF. Full variable domain (rest looked up from reference TRBV5-6 and TRBJ1-5): DAGVTQSPTHLIKTRGQQVTLRCSPKSGHDTVSWYQQALGQGPQFIFQYYEEEERQRGNFPDRFSGHQFPNYSSELNVNALLLGDSALYLCASSFQGPNQPQHFGDGTRLSIL.

The chain combines TRBV3-1 (or the pseudogene TRBV3-2) with TRBJ1-2; TRBD1 agrees at 9 bases. CDR3 length: 13 amino acids. Germline V gene lookup returns CDR1 LGHDT and CDR2 YNNKEL (reference sequence). J gave up 5 bases and V 4 bases, and 2 bases lay outside the gene matches. In DNA, the CDR3 is TGTGCCAGCAGCCCAGGACAGGGGTATGGCTACACCTTC. Translating it yields CASSPGQGYGYTF.

The chain joins TRBV14 to TRBJ2-4; D is possibly TRBD1 (5 bases). The V gene's germline CDR1 is SGHDN and CDR2 FVKESK. This CDR3 is 13 amino acids long. The V and J ends lost 0 bases and 6 bases respectively, with 6 bases between them. CDR3 sequence (DNA): TGTGCCAGCAGCCAAGACAGGGCAAACATTCAGTACTTC. Protein: CASSQDRANIQYF.

The rearrangement joins TRBV24-1 to TRBJ1-1; perhaps TRBD1 as D (6 bases). This CDR3 is 15 amino acids long. The V gene lost 8 bases and the J gene lost 0 bases, with 15 bases spanning the gap. Germline V CDR1 and CDR2: KGHDR, SFDVKD. The CDR3 is CATMSAGTMNTEAFF. The DNA for the CDR3 is TGTGCCACCATGTCGGCCGGGACAATGAACACTGAAGCTTTCTTT.

The chain employs TRBV2 and TRBJ1-1; D may be TRBD1 (5 bases). CDR1 is SNHLY, CDR2 FYNNEI, per germline. The V end was cut by 6 bases, the J end by 6 bases, with 11 bases between. CDR3 length: 12 amino acids. The CDR3 reads CASRVTDSEAFF. The CDR3 nucleotides read TGTGCCAGCAGGGTGACAGATTCTGAAGCTTTCTTT.

The chain carries TRBV18 and TRBJ1-4; possible D gene TRBD1, 6 bases. The CDR3 extends over 16 amino acids. CDR1 and CDR2 (germline): KGHSH, LQKENI. V was pared by 5 bases and J by 7 bases, with 20 bases between. This chain's CDR3 is CASSDQTGRDPEKLFF. CDR3 nucleotide sequence: TGTGCCAGCTCAGATCAGACAGGCCGGGATCCTGAAAAACTGTTTTTT. The complete variable domain, with remaining parts taken from reference TRBV18 and TRBJ1-4, reads NAGVMQNPRHLVRRRGQEARLRCSPMKGHSHVYWYRQLPEEGLKFMVYLQKENIIDESGMPKERFSAEFPKEGPSILRIQQVVRGDSAAYFCASSDQTGRDPEKLFFGSGTQLSVL.

In this sample, this clone turned up once. The rearrangement uses TRBV27 and TRBJ1-3, with TRBD1 as a possible D gene (6 bases). From germline, CDR1 is MNHEY and CDR2 SMNVEV (reference sequence). The CDR3 totals 15 residues. Trimming removed 6 bases from V and 2 bases from J, with 14 bases in between. The CDR3 coding sequence is TGTGCCAGCAGGTCTTGGGGGGGCCCTGGAAACACCATATATTTT. It encodes CASRSWGGPGNTIYF.

The chain carries TRBV19 and TRBJ1-1, with D unclear. The ends were cut back, 6 bases at V and 3 bases at J, with 11 bases in the middle. This CDR3 comprises 13 residues. Germline CDR1 LNHDA, CDR2 SQIVND (reference sequence). The CDR3 DNA is TGTGCCAGTAGAGCCATCGGGGACACTGAAGCTTTCTTT. This gives the protein CASRAIGDTEAFF. Based on the CDR3 plus reference TRBV19 and TRBJ1-1, the full variable domain is DGGITQSPKYLFRKEGQNVTLSCEQNLNHDAMYWYRQDPGQGLRLIYYSQIVNDFQKGDIAEGYSVSREKKESFPLTVTSAQKNPTAFYLCASRAIGDTEAFFGQGTRLTVV.

The chain joins TRBV2 to TRBJ1-5; D remains unclear. The CDR3 is 15 amino acids. Germline CDR1 reads SNHLY; CDR2 reads FYNNEI. The V end was cut by 0 bases, the J end by 7 bases, with 13 bases between. The CDR3 region is CASSEALGFGQPQHF. DNA of the CDR3: TGTGCCAGCAGTGAAGCGCTTGGGTTCGGGCAGCCCCAGCATTTT. The full variable domain, completed using reference TRBV2 and TRBJ1-5, is EPEVTQTPSHQVTQMGQEVILRCVPISNHLYFYWYRQILGQKVEFLVSFYNNEISEKSEIFDDQFSVERPDGSNFTLKIRSTKLEDSAMYFCASSEALGFGQPQHFGDGTRLSIL.

This chain connects TRBV19 to TRBJ1-1; TRBD1 matches at 10 bases. The V segment lost 7 bases and the J segment 9 bases; nucleotides outside the gene matches: 8. The CDR3 loop spans 13 amino acids. The germline CDR1 and CDR2 sequences are LNHDA and SQIVND (reference sequence). In DNA form, the CDR3 reads TGTGCCAGTACCCCCGGGACAGGGGTTCAAGCTTTCTTT. Its translation is CASTPGTGVQAFF.